This T cell receptor (beta chain) was captured in a study of blood T cell repertoires in COVID-19. The wider study: Samples taken during acute and convalescent COVID-19 were collected in the United States, Italy and Spain. T cells, B-cell-depleted T cells, or PBMCs supplied cDNA or gDNA.

Germline lookup yields CDR1 KGHSH and CDR2 LQKENI. The CDR3 has 15 amino acids. The junction had 6 bases not matched to a gene; V was cut back by 3 bases and J by 6 bases. Authors' analysis steps: The authors estimated nucleated cell counts from reference gene primer amplification. Clones were read by immunoSEQ multiplex PCR, and TCRdb kept only the in-frame ones, dropping some. V, J and clone size are those of that table, while D and trimming were read from the DNA. The table has around 190,000 clones, roughly 90% seen once. The TCR originated in a man aged 70 or older with active or convalescent COVID-19. Material: peripheral blood. J is TRBJ2-2 and V is TRBV18; 8 bases map to TRBD1. CDR3 DNA: TGTGCCAGCTCACCGACAGGGGCGGGTGCCGGGGAGCTGTTTTTT. It codes for CASSPTGAGAGELFF. The whole variable domain, remainder taken from reference TRBV18 and TRBJ2-2, is NAGVMQNPRHLVRRRGQEARLRCSPMKGHSHVYWYRQLPEEGLKFMVYLQKENIIDESGMPKERFSAEFPKEGPSILRIQQVVRGDSAAYFCASSPTGAGAGELFFGEGSRLTVL.